This T cell receptor (beta chain) was obtained from a study of blood T cells in healthy people across ages. Across the study: Template-switching capture recovered about one barcoded beta molecule per two T cells.

The CDR3 length is 12 residues. Looked up from germline, CDR1 is SNHLY and CDR2 is FYNNEI. Trimming took 2 bases from V and 3 from J, leaving 5 bases between them. A second PCR of roughly 7 to 11 cycles used a sample-barcoded 5' primer and a J-beta primer mix. A 12-random-nucleotide template-switch adaptor tagged each cDNA molecule. TCRdb used MiXCR to reprocess the 5' RACE reads, holding one entry per CDR3 protein. Of roughly 2 million distinct CDR3 sequences listed, less than 50% are singletons. There are many counts of this clonotype. Its antigen is as yet unknown. General study findings and limits: The recorded TCR beta diversity per million T cells decreased in a roughly linear manner with age. No conclusive comparison of naive versus antigen-experienced cells was possible with unsorted PBMCs.

The chain joins TRBV2 to TRBJ2-7; TRBD1 might be the D (5 bases). The sequence was collected from a woman in her thirties or forties in good health. The sample taken for sequencing was blood. The CDR3 protein is CASSEQGYEQYF. In nucleotides, the CDR3 is TGTGCCAGCAGTGAACAGGGCTACGAGCAGTACTTC.